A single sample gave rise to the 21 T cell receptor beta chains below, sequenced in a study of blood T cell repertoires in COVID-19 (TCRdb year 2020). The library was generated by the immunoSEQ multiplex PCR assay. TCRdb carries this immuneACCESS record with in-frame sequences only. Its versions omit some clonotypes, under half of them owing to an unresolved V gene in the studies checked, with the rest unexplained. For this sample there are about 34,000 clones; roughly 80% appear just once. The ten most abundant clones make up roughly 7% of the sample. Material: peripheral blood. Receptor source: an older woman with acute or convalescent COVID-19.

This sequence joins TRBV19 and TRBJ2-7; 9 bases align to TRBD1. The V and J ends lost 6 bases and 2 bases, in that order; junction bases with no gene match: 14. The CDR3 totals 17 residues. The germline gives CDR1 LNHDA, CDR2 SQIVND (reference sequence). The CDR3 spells CASSARGGTGSPYEQYF. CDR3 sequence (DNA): TGTGCCAGTAGCGCCCGAGGGGGGACAGGGTCCCCCTACGAGCAGTACTTC.

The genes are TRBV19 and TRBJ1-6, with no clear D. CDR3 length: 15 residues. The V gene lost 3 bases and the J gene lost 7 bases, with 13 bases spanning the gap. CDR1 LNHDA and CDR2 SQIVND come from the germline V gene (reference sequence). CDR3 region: CASSIRVETNSPLHF. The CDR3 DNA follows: TGTGCCAGTAGTATCCGGGTCGAGACGAATTCACCCCTCCACTTT.

As DNA, the CDR3 is TGTGCCAGCAGCCCCTTTGGGACATCCCCTGAAGCTTTCTTT. This codes for CASSPFGTSPEAFF. The genes are TRBV7-8 and TRBJ1-1; D is perhaps TRBD1 (6 bases). Deletions cut 5 bases from V and 6 bases from J, with 16 bases between. The CDR3 runs 14 residues. From germline, CDR1 is SGHVS and CDR2 FQNEAQ.

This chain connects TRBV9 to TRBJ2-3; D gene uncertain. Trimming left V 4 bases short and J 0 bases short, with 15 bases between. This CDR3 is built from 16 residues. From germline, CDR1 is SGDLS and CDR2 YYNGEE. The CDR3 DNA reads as TGTGCCAGCAGCTCTAACTTCCTCGCTAGCACAGATACGCAGTATTTT. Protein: CASSSNFLASTDTQYF.

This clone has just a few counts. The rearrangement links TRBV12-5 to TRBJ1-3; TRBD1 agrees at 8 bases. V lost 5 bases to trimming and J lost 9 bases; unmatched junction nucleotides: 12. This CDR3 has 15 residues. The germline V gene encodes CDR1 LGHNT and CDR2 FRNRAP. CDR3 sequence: CASGPTGTGWGTIYF. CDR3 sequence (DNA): TGTGCTAGTGGTCCCACCGGGACAGGCTGGGGCACCATATATTTT.

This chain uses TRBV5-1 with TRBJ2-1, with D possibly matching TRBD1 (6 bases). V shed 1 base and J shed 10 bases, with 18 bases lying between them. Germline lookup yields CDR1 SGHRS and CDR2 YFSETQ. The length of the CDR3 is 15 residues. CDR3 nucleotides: TGCGCCAGCAGCTTGAAAGGGCCAGGGGCCGAGGAGCAGTTCTTC. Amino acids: CASSLKGPGAEEQFF.

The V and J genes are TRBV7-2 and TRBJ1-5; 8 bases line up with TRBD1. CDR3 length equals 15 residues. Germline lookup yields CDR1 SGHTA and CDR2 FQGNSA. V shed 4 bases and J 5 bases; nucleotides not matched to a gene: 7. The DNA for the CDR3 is TGTGCCAGCAGCTCAGGACAGGGCCCCTATCAGCCCCAGCATTTT. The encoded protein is CASSSGQGPYQPQHF.

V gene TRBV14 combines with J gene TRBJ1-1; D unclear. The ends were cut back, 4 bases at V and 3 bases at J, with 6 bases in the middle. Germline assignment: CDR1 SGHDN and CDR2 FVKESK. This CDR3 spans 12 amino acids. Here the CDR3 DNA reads TGTGCCAGCAGCCGCGTGGACACTGAAGCTTTCTTT. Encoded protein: CASSRVDTEAFF.

For the CDR3, the DNA is TGTGCCAGCAGCTTACAGCGGGGGACCCAGTACTTC. The encoded protein is CASSLQRGTQYF. The genes are TRBV7-2 and TRBJ2-5, with 7 positions matching TRBD2. The CDR3 has 12 residues. V was pared by 2 bases and J by 7 bases, with 1 base of the junction left unmatched. CDR1 is SGHTA and CDR2 is FQGNSA in the germline V gene.

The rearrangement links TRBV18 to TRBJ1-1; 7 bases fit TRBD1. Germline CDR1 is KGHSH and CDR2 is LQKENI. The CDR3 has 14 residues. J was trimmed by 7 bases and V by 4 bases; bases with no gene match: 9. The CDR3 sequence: CASSQHRGTDEAFF. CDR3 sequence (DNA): TGTGCCAGCTCACAGCACAGGGGTACCGATGAAGCTTTCTTT.

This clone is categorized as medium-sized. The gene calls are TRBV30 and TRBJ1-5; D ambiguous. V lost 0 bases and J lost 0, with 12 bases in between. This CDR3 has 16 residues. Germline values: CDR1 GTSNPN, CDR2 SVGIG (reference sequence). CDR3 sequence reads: CAWSVGSRNSNQPQHF. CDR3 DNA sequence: TGTGCCTGGAGTGTGGGCAGCCGGAATAGCAATCAGCCCCAGCATTTT.

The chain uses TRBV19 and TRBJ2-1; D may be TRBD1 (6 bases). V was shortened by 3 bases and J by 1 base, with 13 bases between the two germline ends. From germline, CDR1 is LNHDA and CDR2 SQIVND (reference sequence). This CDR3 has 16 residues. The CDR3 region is CASSMSAGVSYNEQFF. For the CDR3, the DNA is TGTGCCAGTAGTATGAGCGCAGGGGTTTCCTACAATGAGCAGTTCTTC.

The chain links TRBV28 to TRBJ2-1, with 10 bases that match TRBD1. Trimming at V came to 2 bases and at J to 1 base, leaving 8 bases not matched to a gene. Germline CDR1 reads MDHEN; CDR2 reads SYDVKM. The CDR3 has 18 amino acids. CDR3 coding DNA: TGTGCCAGCAGTTTACTTACCGGGACAGGGGAGTCCTACAATGAGCAGTTCTTC. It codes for CASSLLTGTGESYNEQFF.

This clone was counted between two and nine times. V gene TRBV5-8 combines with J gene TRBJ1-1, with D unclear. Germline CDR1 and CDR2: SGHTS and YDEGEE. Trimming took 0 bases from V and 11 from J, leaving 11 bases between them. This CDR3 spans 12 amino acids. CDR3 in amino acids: CASSLAAVEAFF. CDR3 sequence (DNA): TGTGCCAGCAGCTTGGCGGCAGTGGAGGCTTTCTTT.

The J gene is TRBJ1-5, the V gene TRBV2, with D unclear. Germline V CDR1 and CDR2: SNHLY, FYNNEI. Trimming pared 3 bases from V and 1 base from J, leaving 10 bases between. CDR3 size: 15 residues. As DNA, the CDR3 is TGTGCCAGCAGTGACAGGTTGGGCAGCAATCAGCCCCAGCATTTT. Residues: CASSDRLGSNQPQHF.

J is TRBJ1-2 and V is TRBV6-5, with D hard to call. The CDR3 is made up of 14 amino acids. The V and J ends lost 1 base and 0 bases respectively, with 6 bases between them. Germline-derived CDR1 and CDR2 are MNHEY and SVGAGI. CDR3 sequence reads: CASSYYRSNYGYTF. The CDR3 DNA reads TGTGCCAGCAGTTACTACAGATCTAACTATGGCTACACCTTC.

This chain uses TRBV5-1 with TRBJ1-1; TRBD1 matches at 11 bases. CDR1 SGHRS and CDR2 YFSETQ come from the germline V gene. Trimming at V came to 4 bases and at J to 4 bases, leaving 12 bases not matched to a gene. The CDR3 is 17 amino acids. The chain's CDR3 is CASSLDPGQGVSTEAFF. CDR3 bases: TGCGCCAGCAGCCTCGATCCGGGACAGGGGGTAAGCACTGAAGCTTTCTTT. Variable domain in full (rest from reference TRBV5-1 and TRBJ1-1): KAGVTQTPRYLIKTRGQQVTLSCSPISGHRSVSWYQQTPGQGLQFLFEYFSETQRNKGNFPGRFSGRQFSNSRSEMNVSTLELGDSALYLCASSLDPGQGVSTEAFFGQGTRLTVV.

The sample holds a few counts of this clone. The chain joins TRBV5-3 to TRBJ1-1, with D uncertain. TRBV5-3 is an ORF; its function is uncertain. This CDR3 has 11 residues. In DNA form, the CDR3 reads TGTGTCGACAACGTGAACACTGAAGCTTTCTTT. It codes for CVDNVNTEAFF.

The CDR3 sequence is CASSEGQGADYGYTF. As DNA, the CDR3 is TGTGCCAGCAGTGAAGGACAGGGGGCTGACTATGGCTACACCTTC. The chain recombines TRBV6-4 with TRBJ1-2, with 11 bases identical to TRBD1. V gave up 3 bases and J gave up 3 bases; unmatched junction bases: 3. Germline values: CDR1 MRHNA, CDR2 SNTAGT. The CDR3 runs to 15 residues.

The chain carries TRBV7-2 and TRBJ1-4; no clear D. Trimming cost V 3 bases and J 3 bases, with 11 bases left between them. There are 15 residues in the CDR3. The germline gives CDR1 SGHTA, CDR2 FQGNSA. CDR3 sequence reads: CASSFQNVANEKLFF. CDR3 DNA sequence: TGTGCCAGCAGCTTTCAGAATGTTGCTAATGAAAAACTGTTTTTT.

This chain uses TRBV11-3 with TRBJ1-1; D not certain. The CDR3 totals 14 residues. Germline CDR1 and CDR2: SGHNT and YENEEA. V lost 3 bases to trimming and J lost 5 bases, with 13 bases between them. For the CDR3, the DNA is TGTGCCAGCAGCTTGGGCGGGGATGGGACTGAAGCTTTCTTT. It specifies CASSLGGDGTEAFF.